These 4 T cell receptor beta chains were all obtained from the same sample, sequenced in a study of T cells in Graves' hyperthyroidism and ophthalmopathy. TCR beta CDR3 regions were amplified from RNA. TCR CDR3 underwent first-round RT-PCR with the HTBI primer set. TCRdb called the multiplex PCR reads again in MiXCR, with one record for every CDR3 protein. The repertoire holds 600,000 or so distinct CDR3 sequences, 35% to 55% seen once, with 8.2% in the top ten. Sample: peripheral blood or thyroid tissue (not recorded which). The receptors originated from a woman younger than 35 with Graves' hyperthyroidism.

The chain has TRBV19 and TRBJ1-5, with no clear D. Germline V gives CDR1 LNHDA, CDR2 SQIVND (reference sequence). V lost 5 bases and J 0 bases, leaving 11 bases between the germline ends. The CDR3 sequence is 15 residues long. CDR3 amino acids: CASSYWADSNQPQHF. CDR3 nucleotides: TGTGCCAGTAGTTACTGGGCGGATAGCAATCAGCCCCAGCATTTT. Full variable domain (remainder filled in from reference TRBV19 and TRBJ1-5): DGGITQSPKYLFRKEGQNVTLSCEQNLNHDAMYWYRQDPGQGLRLIYYSQIVNDFQKGDIAEGYSVSREKKESFPLTVTSAQKNPTAFYLCASSYWADSNQPQHFGDGTRLSIL.

The V call is TRBV2, the J call TRBJ1-3, with 12 nucleotides matching TRBD1. The CDR3 extends over 14 amino acids. CDR1 and CDR2 from the germline V gene are SNHLY and FYNNEI. The V segment lost 5 bases and the J segment 12 bases; nucleotides outside the gene matches: 8. The CDR3 here is CASSPPGQGAIIYF. In DNA form, the CDR3 reads TGTGCCAGCAGTCCCCCGGGACAGGGGGCTATCATATATTTT. Full variable domain (rest looked up from reference TRBV2 and TRBJ1-3): EPEVTQTPSHQVTQMGQEVILRCVPISNHLYFYWYRQILGQKVEFLVSFYNNEISEKSEIFDDQFSVERPDGSNFTLKIRSTKLEDSAMYFCASSPPGQGAIIYFGEGSWLTVV.

The chain is built from TRBV20-1 and TRBJ2-7; 7 nucleotides align to TRBD1. Germline CDR1 reads DFQATT; CDR2 reads SNEGSKA (reference sequence). The CDR3 runs 13 residues. Unmatched junction bases numbered 5, after V lost 2 bases and J lost 4 bases. CDR3 in amino acids: CSARSRGFYEQYF. Written as DNA, the CDR3 is TGCAGTGCTAGAAGCAGGGGGTTTTACGAGCAGTACTTC.

This clonotype was detected only a few times. The chain couples TRBV2 to TRBJ2-7; possibly TRBD1 or TRBD2 for D (5 bases each). V lost 6 bases to trimming and J lost 0 bases, with 12 bases between them. This CDR3 spans 14 amino acids. Per the germline V gene, CDR1 is SNHLY and CDR2 is FYNNEI. CDR3 bases: TGTGCCAGCAGCCGAGGGGACGACTCCTACGAGCAGTACTTC. Its protein is CASSRGDDSYEQYF.